The clone carrying this TCR beta chain occurred many times. Germline V gene data show CDR1 as SGHVS and CDR2 as FQNEAQ. V shed 5 bases and J shed 4 bases, with 12 bases lying between them. The CDR3 length is 14 residues. This sample is part of a study of neurological immune-mediated disorders. TCRdb itself ran the 5' RACE reads through MiXCR, one entry per CDR3 protein. The sample includes 40,000 or so distinct CDR3 sequences, around 5% of them seen just once. The chain links TRBV7-8 to TRBJ1-5; D might be TRBD1 (5 bases). What was sequenced was CD4+ T cells from blood. The sequence came from a man younger than 35 in good health. This chain's CDR3 is CASSAPGRNQPQHF. As DNA, the CDR3 is TGTGCCAGCAGCGCCCCAGGGAGGAATCAGCCCCAGCATTTT.